These 2 T cell receptor beta chains share one sample of origin, sequenced in a study of vaccination effects on CD4 cells after COVID-19. The assay was immunoSEQ multiplex PCR, and TCRdb's table has in-frame clones only and misses some. The sample carries about 66,000 clones, 70% to 85% recorded once. No antigen has been identified for these receptors. The culture ran for 10 days, and then CD4+ T cells were isolated. Each participant received a vaccine that was either BNT162b2 or mRNA-1273, given as two doses. The material sequenced was CD4+ T cells from PBMCs cultured without peptide, taken after COVID-19 vaccination. All receptors derive from a human donor who received a COVID-19 vaccine.

The gene calls are TRBV5-1 and TRBJ1-5; TRBD1 might be the D (6 bases). This CDR3 has 15 residues. Germline V gene sequence: CDR1 SGHRS, CDR2 YFSETQ. The germline V and J ends were trimmed by 1 base and 0 bases, with 8 bases remaining between them. The CDR3 nucleotides are TGCGCCAGCAGCTTGTCAGGGGATAGCAATCAGCCCCAGCATTTT. Translated, it gives CASSLSGDSNQPQHF.

This chain joins TRBV6-5 and TRBJ1-2; D unclear. The CDR3 totals 14 residues. Germline CDR1 reads MNHEY; CDR2 reads SVGAGI. V lost 5 bases and J 0 bases, leaving 10 bases between the germline ends. The CDR3 DNA reads TGTGCCAGCAGTCGGACCTGGGCTAACTATGGCTACACCTTC. This translates into CASSRTWANYGYTF.